The present T cell receptor (beta chain) was sequenced within a study of cytomegalovirus exposure and HLA in healthy donors. Researchers ran the PCR with 60 Vbeta and 13 Jbeta primers. Libraries were prepared by immunoSEQ multiplex PCR; TCRdb keeps only in-frame clonotypes and omits some of them. The sample shows around 140,000 clones, roughly 72% of them seen only once. Participants comprised healthy donors of bone marrow. The CDR3 extends over 15 amino acids. J was trimmed by 2 bases and V by 6 bases; bases with no gene match: 4. CDR1 SNHLY and CDR2 FYNNEI come from the germline V gene. Sequencing was carried out using PBMCs. The chain joins TRBV2 to TRBJ1-3; 10 bases line up with TRBD1. This clonotype originated in a man aged 35-49 years in good health and CMV-seronegative. CDR3 sequence: CASRRTGGTGNTIYF. For the CDR3, the DNA is TGTGCCAGCAGGAGGACAGGGGGGACTGGAAACACCATATATTTT.